This T cell receptor (beta chain) was identified in a study of response to subunit inactivated influenza vaccine. TCRdb redid the calling of the RT-PCR reads with MiXCR, one entry per CDR3 protein. The data show 500,000 to 600,000 distinct CDR3 sequences, around 15% seen once. V lost 3 bases to trimming and J lost 14 bases; unmatched junction nucleotides: 12. This CDR3 region has 14 residues. Study results and limitations: It was suggested by the authors that few new T cells are recruited by each seasonal influenza vaccination.

Concerning this clonotype: Its specificity is unknown.

The sequencing used PBMCs from blood, collected roughly 13 days after vaccination. The chain uses TRBV12-3 or TRBV12-4 and TRBJ2-1; the match to TRBD1 covers 8 bases. The TCR originated in a man between 45 and 60 years old who received an inactivated influenza vaccine. The CDR3 DNA reads as TGTGCCAGCAGTTTTGGCCTGCTCGGGACAGGAAAGTTCTTC. Protein sequence: CASSFGLLGTGKFF.